The 17 T cell receptor beta chains below all came from one sample that was sequenced in a study of T cells in Graves' hyperthyroidism and ophthalmopathy. Template material for amplifying TCR beta CDR3 regions consisted of RNA transcripts. Using the HTBI primer set, a first-round RT-PCR was run on the TCR CDR3. Using its own MiXCR run on the multiplex PCR reads, TCRdb lists one record per CDR3 protein. The sample holds 250,000 to 300,000 distinct CDR3 sequences; about 15% are singletons and the top ten take 30%. The sequenced sample consisted of blood. The receptors here all came from a woman aged 45-65 years with Graves' hyperthyroidism that later progressed to Graves' ophthalmopathy.

This clonotype was recorded many times. The chain employs TRBV10-3 and TRBJ2-2; D unresolved. Germline V gene sequence: CDR1 ENHRY, CDR2 SYGVKD. The CDR3 sequence is 12 residues long. Trimming left V 3 bases short and J 6 bases short, with 5 bases between. The CDR3 spells CAISDGAGELFF. Here the CDR3 DNA reads TGTGCCATCAGTGATGGGGCCGGGGAGCTGTTTTTT.

The chain has TRBV7-3 and TRBJ1-4; D unresolved. Germline V gives CDR1 SGHTA, CDR2 FQGTGA. This CDR3 is built from 14 residues. The CDR3 sequence: CEARNPTTNEKLFF. The CDR3 DNA follows: TGTGAAGCAAGGAACCCCACAACTAATGAAAAACTGTTTTTT. Full variable domain (rest looked up from reference TRBV7-3 and TRBJ1-4): GAGVSQTPSNKVTEKGKYVELRCDPISGHTALYWYRQSLGQGPEFLIYFQGTGAADDSGLPNDRFFAVRPEGSVSTLKIQRTERGDSAVYLCEARNPTTNEKLFFGSGTQLSVL.

The J gene is TRBJ2-7, the V gene TRBV3-1, with 7 bases identical to TRBD1. Trimming at V came to 3 bases and at J to 6 bases, leaving 2 bases not matched to a gene. The CDR3 is made up of 12 amino acids. Germline CDR1 LGHDT, CDR2 YNNKEL (reference sequence). DNA for the CDR3: TGTGCCAGCAGCCAGGACAGGTTCGAGCAGTACTTC. Residues: CASSQDRFEQYF.

This clonotype was observed at least ten times. V gene TRBV7-9 combines with J gene TRBJ2-7; tentatively, D is TRBD2 (5 bases). CDR1 SEHNR and CDR2 FQNEAQ come from the germline V gene (reference sequence). This CDR3 is 15 amino acids long. Trimming left V 5 bases short and J 3 bases short, with 17 bases between. CDR3 nucleotide sequence: TGTGCCAGCAGCCTCCCCGGGCTAGCAGACTACGAGCAGTACTTC. Amino acids: CASSLPGLADYEQYF.

Many counts were recorded for this clonotype. The rearrangement uses TRBV20-1 and TRBJ2-7; D is tentatively TRBD1 or TRBD2 (6 bases each). V was clipped by 5 bases and J by 6 bases, with 26 bases between them. The CDR3 sequence is 16 residues long. The germline V gene has CDR1 DFQATT and CDR2 SNEGSKA (reference sequence). This CDR3 is CSAPGDRGRKGGEQYF. CDR3 coding DNA: TGCAGTGCTCCGGGGGACCGGGGCCGCAAAGGGGGCGAGCAGTACTTC.

There are a few counts of this clonotype. CDR3 in DNA: TGTGCCAGCAGGAATCTAGGCGGTAGGGATCCGAAAGGAGGTTACGATGAGCAGTTCTTC. Protein sequence: CASRNLGGRDPKGGYDEQFF. This sequence joins TRBV6-2 or TRBV6-3 and TRBJ2-1; TRBD2 is a possible D gene (5 bases). Trimming left V 6 bases short and J 8 bases short, with 35 bases between. The germline V gene has CDR1 MNHEY and CDR2 SVGEGT. CDR3 length: 20 amino acids.

At least ten counts were recorded for this clonotype. The V gene is TRBV11-2, the J gene TRBJ2-1; 8 nucleotides match TRBD2. The CDR3 has 14 residues. The germline gives CDR1 SGHAT, CDR2 FQNNGV. The V and J ends lost 9 bases and 7 bases, in that order; junction bases with no gene match: 11. CDR3 nucleotides: TGTGCCAGGATAAGTCCTAGCGGGTTAAATGAGCAGTTCTTC. It codes for CARISPSGLNEQFF.

The genes are TRBV7-2 and TRBJ2-3, with 11 bases lining up with TRBD1. CDR3 length: 15 amino acids. Per the germline V gene, CDR1 is SGHTA and CDR2 is FQGNSA. J was trimmed by 4 bases and V by 4 bases; bases with no gene match: 4. For the CDR3, the DNA is TGTGCCAGCAGCTCAAGGACAGGGGGCGCAGATACGCAGTATTTT. It specifies CASSSRTGGADTQYF.

As for this clonotype: Given a much more abundant clone one base away, this may be a read error. The chain recombines TRBV28 with TRBJ1-1; TRBD1 might be the D (6 bases). This CDR3 spans 14 amino acids. The V gene's germline CDR1 is MDHEN and CDR2 SYDVKM. CDR3 loop: CTSSLGQHYTEAFF. The CDR3 coding sequence is TGTACCAGCAGTTTAGGACAGCATTACACTGAAGCTTTCTTT.

This clonotype was seen at least ten times. The chain uses TRBV2 and TRBJ1-2, with D maybe TRBD1 (5 bases). CDR1 and CDR2 from the germline V gene are SNHLY and FYNNEI. V was clipped by 5 bases and J by 3 bases, with 10 bases between them. The CDR3 is 13 amino acids. CDR3 amino acids: CASSLQAYYGYTF. CDR3 nucleotide sequence: TGTGCCAGCAGTCTACAGGCATACTATGGCTACACCTTC.

This clonotype has ten or more counts. The genes are TRBV30 and TRBJ2-2, with TRBD1 matching 10 bases. V shed 2 bases and J 3 bases; nucleotides not matched to a gene: 9. The CDR3 has 17 amino acids. The V gene's germline CDR1 is GTSNPN and CDR2 SVGIG (reference sequence). CDR3 sequence: CAWSRKKGQGYTGELFF. The DNA for the CDR3 is TGTGCCTGGAGTAGGAAAAAGGGACAGGGGTACACCGGGGAGCTGTTTTTT.

Here the CDR3 DNA reads TGTGCCATCTCCTATAGGACAGGGGGTCAGCCCCAGCATTTT. Amino acid sequence: CAISYRTGGQPQHF. The rearrangement joins TRBV6-1 to TRBJ1-5; 10 nucleotides line up with TRBD1. Germline V gives CDR1 MNHNS, CDR2 SASEGT. The CDR3 contains 14 residues. The J segment lost 6 bases and the V segment lost 10 bases, leaving 9 bases of the junction unmatched.

This clonotype appeared many times. This rearrangement joins TRBV2 to TRBJ2-7; the D gene is possibly TRBD2 (5 bases). The V and J ends lost 8 bases and 3 bases respectively, with 23 bases between them. CDR1 is SNHLY and CDR2 is FYNNEI in the germline V gene. The CDR3 runs to 16 residues. The CDR3: CASHPGASSTFYEQYF. The CDR3 nucleotides read TGTGCCAGCCACCCCGGTGCTAGCTCAACCTTCTACGAGCAGTACTTC.

This clonotype was recorded at least ten times. The chain carries TRBV27 and TRBJ1-2, with 7 bases lining up with TRBD1. V gave up 6 bases and J gave up 8 bases; unmatched junction bases: 12. The length of the CDR3 is 14 residues. CDR1 MNHEY and CDR2 SMNVEV come from the germline V gene (reference sequence). The chain's CDR3 is CASRVTQGIGGYTF. The CDR3 DNA is TGTGCCAGCAGAGTGACACAGGGGATAGGAGGCTACACCTTC.

This clonotype has a count of ten or more. The V and J genes are TRBV20-1 and TRBJ2-1; D possibly uses TRBD1 or TRBD2 (9 bases each). The CDR3 consists of 14 residues. In germline, CDR1 is DFQATT, CDR2 SNEGSKA (reference sequence). CDR3 sequence reads: CSLSQGAGGDEQFF. CDR3 DNA: TGCAGCCTATCACAGGGGGCGGGGGGGGATGAGCAGTTCTTC.

This clonotype was recorded many times. The gene calls are TRBV18 and TRBJ1-5; the D is unclear. V shed 6 bases and J shed 9 bases, with 18 bases lying between them. This CDR3 region has 14 residues. CDR1 and CDR2 from the germline V gene are KGHSH and LQKENI. As DNA, the CDR3 is TGTGCCAGCTCCCTCGGCTCAGGCGTGGGGCCCCAGCATTTT. Translated: CASSLGSGVGPQHF.

The chain is built from TRBV28 and TRBJ2-2, with a possible D match to TRBD2 (6 bases). CDR3 size: 15 residues. The V end lost 6 bases, the J end lost 2 bases, and 13 bases lay between the germline ends. Looked up from germline, CDR1 is MDHEN and CDR2 is SYDVKM. The chain's CDR3 is CASSLIGRNTGELFF. As DNA, the CDR3 is TGTGCCAGCAGCCTAATCGGGAGAAACACCGGGGAGCTGTTTTTT.